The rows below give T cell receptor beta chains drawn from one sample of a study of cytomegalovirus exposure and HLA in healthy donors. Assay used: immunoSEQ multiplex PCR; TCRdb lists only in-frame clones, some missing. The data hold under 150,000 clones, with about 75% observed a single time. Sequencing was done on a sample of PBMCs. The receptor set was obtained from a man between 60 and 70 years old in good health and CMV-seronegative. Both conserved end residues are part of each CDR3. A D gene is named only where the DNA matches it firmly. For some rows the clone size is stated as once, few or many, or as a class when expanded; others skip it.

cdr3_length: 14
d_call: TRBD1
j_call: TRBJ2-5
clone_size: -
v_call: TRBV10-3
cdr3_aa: CATAAGTAQETQYF
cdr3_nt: TGTGCCACCGCGGCCGGGACAGCCCAAGAGACCCAGTACTTC

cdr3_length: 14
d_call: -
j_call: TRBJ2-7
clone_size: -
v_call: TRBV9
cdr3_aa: CASSVGGMSYEQYF
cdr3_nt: TGTGCCAGCAGCGTAGGCGGGATGTCCTACGAGCAGTACTTC

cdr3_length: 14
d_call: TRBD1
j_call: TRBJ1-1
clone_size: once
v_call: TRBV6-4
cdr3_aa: CASFPKGANTEAFF
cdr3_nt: TGTGCCAGCTTCCCTAAGGGGGCGAACACTGAAGCTTTCTTT

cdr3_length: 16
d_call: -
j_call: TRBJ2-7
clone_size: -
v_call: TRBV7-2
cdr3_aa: CASSTEGSSGAYEQYF
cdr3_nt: TGTGCCAGCAGCACCGAGGGGAGTAGCGGAGCCTACGAGCAGTACTTC

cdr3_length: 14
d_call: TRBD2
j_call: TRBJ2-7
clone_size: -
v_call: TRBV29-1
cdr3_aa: CSASEGGSSYEQYF
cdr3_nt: TGCAGCGCGTCCGAGGGCGGGAGCTCCTACGAGCAGTACTTC

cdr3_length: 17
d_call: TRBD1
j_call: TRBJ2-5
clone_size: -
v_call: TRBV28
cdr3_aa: CASSPGTGLEREETQYF
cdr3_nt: TGTGCCAGCAGTCCTGGGACAGGCCTCGAAAGGGAAGAGACCCAGTACTTC

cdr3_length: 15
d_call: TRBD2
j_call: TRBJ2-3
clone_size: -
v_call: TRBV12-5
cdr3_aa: CASGLAGGPLDTQYF
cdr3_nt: TGTGCTAGTGGTTTAGCGGGAGGTCCGCTGGATACGCAGTATTTT

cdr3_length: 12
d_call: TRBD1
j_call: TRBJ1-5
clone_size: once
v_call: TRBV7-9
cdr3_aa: CASSDRVGPQHF
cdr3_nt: TGTGCCAGCAGCGACAGGGTTGGGCCCCAGCATTTT

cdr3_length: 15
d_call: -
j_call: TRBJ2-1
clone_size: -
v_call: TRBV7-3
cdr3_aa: CASSWGPNLYNEQFF
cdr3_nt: TGTGCCAGCAGCTGGGGCCCTAACCTCTACAATGAGCAGTTCTTC

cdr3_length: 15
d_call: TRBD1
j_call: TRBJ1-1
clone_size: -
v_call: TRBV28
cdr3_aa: CASSPQEGAGTEAFF
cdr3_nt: TGTGCCAGCAGCCCCCAAGAGGGGGCGGGCACTGAAGCTTTCTTT

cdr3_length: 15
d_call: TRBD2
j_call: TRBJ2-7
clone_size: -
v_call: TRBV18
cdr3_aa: CASSPPGLASYEQYF
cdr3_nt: TGTGCCAGCTCACCGCCGGGACTAGCATCCTACGAGCAGTACTTC

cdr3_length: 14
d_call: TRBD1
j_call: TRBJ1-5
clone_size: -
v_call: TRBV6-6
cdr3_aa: CASIMQGGNQPQHF
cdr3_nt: TGTGCCAGCATAATGCAGGGGGGCAATCAGCCCCAGCATTTT

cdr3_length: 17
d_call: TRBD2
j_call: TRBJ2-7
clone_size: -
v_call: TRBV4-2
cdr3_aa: CASSPRLAGGYRDEQYF
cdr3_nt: TGTGCCAGCAGCCCGAGACTAGCGGGAGGGTATAGGGACGAGCAGTACTTC

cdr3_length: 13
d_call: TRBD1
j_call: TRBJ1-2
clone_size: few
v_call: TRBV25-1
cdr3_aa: CASSEPGGYGYTF
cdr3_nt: TGTGCCAGCAGTGAGCCAGGGGGCTATGGCTACACCTTC

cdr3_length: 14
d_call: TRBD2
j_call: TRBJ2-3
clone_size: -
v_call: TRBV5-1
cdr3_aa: CASSLVSGTDTQYF
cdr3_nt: TGCGCCAGCAGCTTGGTAAGCGGGACGGATACGCAGTATTTT

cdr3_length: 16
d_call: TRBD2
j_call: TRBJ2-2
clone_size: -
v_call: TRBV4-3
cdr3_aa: CASSQPSGRNTGELFF
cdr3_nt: TGCGCCAGCAGCCAACCAAGCGGGAGGAACACCGGGGAGCTGTTTTTT

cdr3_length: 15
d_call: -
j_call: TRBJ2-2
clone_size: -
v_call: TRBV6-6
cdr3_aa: CASSYLDSYTGELFF
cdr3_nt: TGTGCCAGCAGTTATCTGGACAGTTACACCGGGGAGCTGTTTTTT

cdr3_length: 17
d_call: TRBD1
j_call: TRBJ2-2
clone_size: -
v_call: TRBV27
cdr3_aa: CASSLAWTGYNTGELFF
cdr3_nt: TGTGCCAGCAGTTTAGCCTGGACAGGCTATAACACCGGGGAGCTGTTTTTT

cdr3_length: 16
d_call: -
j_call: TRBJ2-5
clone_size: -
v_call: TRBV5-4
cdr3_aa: CASSFRRMQGLETQYF
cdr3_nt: TGTGCCAGCAGCTTCCGCCGCATGCAGGGGTTGGAGACCCAGTACTTC

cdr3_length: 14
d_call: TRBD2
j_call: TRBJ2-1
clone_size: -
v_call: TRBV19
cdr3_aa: CASSIPSGGNEQFF
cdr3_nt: TGTGCCAGTAGTATCCCCTCGGGGGGCAATGAGCAGTTCTTC

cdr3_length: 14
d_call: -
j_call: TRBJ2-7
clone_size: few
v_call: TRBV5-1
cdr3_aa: CASSLSGGGYEQYF
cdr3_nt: TGCGCCAGCAGCTTGTCAGGGGGAGGCTACGAGCAGTACTTC

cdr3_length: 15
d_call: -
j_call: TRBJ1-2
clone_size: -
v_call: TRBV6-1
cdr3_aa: CASSDREGGTYGYTF
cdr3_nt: TGTGCCAGCAGTGACAGGGAGGGGGGGACCTATGGCTACACCTTC

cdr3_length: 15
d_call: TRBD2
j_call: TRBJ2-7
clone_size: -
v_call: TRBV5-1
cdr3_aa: CASSLGAGGGNEQYF
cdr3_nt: TGCGCCAGCAGCTTGGGGGCGGGAGGGGGTAACGAGCAGTACTTC

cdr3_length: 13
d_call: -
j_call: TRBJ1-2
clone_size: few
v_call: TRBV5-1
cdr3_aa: CASSLMTVGGYTF
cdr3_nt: TGCGCCAGCAGCTTGATGACAGTCGGTGGCTACACCTTC

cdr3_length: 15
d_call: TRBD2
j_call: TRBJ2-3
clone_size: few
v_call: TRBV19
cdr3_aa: CASRLAPSSTDTQYF
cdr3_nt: TGTGCCAGCCGACTAGCCCCATCGAGCACAGATACGCAGTATTTT

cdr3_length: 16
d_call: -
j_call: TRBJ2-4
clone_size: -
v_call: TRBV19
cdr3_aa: CASSGLGLVSKNIQYF
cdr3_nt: TGTGCCAGTAGCGGACTGGGATTGGTATCCAAAAACATTCAGTACTTC

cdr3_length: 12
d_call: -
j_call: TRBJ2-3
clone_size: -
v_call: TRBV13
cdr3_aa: CASETGGDTQYF
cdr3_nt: TGTGCCAGCGAGACCGGAGGGGATACGCAGTATTTT

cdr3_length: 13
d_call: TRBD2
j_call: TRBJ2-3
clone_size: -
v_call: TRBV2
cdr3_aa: CAGGLAGTDTQYF
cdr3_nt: TGTGCCGGGGGACTAGCGGGAACAGATACGCAGTATTTT

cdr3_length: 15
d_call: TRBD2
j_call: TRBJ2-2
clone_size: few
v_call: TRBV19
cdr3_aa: CASSVPSGGIGELFF
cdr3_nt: TGTGCCAGTAGTGTTCCTAGCGGGGGCATCGGGGAGCTGTTTTTT